Reported below is one TCR beta chain. What it recognizes is unknown. This record comes from a study of T cells in localized non-small cell lung cancer. The study's findings and limits: Heterogeneity stays possible, as sequencing covered only one tumor region. Of the top 100 tumor clones, median around 55 were in adjacent lung, approximately 28 among its top 100.

The protocol was immunoSEQ multiplex PCR, while the TCRdb copy is restricted to in-frame clones and leaves out a portion. Of over 45,000 clones in the sample, about 90% were seen once. Between the trimmed V and J ends, which lost 2 bases and 4 bases, there was a span of 9 bases. The germline gives CDR1 WNHNN, CDR2 SYGVQD (reference sequence). The CDR3 sequence is 14 residues long. The source was peripheral blood, collected before any cancer treatment. The receptor comes from a man aged 35-75 years with stage I squamous cell lung carcinoma. The chain carries TRBV10-1 and TRBJ2-1; a weak D match, TRBD2 (6 bases). The CDR3 coding sequence is TGCGCCAGCAGTGAGGGTAGCGGATACAATGAGCAGTTCTTC. Its protein product is CASSEGSGYNEQFF.